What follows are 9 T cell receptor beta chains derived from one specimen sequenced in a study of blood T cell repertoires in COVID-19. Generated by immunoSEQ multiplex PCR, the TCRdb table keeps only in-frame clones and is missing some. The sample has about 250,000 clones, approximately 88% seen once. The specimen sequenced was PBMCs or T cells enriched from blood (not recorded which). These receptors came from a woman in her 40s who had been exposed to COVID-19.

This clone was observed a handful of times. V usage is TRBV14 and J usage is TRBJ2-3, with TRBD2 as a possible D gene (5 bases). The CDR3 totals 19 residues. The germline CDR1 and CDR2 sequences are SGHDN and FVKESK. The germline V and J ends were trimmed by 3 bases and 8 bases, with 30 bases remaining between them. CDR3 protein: CASSHRGSSGLHLLGTQYF. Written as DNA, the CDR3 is TGTGCCAGCAGCCACCGAGGGTCGTCCGGACTCCATCTTCTTGGTACGCAGTATTTT.

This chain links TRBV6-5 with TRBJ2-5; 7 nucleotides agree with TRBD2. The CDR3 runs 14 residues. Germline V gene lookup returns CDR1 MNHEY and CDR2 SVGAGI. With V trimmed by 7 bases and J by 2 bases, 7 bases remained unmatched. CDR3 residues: CASNRGVVQETQYF. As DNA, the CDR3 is TGTGCCAGCAATCGGGGGGTCGTTCAAGAGACCCAGTACTTC.

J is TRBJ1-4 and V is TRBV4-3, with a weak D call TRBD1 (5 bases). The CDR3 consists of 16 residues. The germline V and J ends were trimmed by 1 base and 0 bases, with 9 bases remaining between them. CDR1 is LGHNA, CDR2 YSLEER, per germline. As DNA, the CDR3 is TGCGCCAGCAGCCAAGCCGGCAGGGCAACTAATGAAAAACTGTTTTTT. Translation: CASSQAGRATNEKLFF.

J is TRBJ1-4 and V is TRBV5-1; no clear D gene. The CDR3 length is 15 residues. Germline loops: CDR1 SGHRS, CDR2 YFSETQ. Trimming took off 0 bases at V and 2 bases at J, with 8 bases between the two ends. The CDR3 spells CASSLEVGTNEKLFF. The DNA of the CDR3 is TGCGCCAGCAGCTTGGAGGTGGGCACTAATGAAAAACTGTTTTTT.

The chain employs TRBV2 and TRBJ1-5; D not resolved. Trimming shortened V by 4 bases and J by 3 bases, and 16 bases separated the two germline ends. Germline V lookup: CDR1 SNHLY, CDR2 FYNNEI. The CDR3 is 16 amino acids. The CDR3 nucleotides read TGTGCCAGCAGTGTTGGTCATACTTTAGCCAATCAGCCCCAGCATTTT. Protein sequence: CASSVGHTLANQPQHF.

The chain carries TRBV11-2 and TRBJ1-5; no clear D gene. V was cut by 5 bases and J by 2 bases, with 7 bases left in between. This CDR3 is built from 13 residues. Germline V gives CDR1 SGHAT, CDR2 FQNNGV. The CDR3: CASSREGNQPQHF. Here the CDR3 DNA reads TGTGCCAGCAGCCGCGAGGGCAATCAGCCCCAGCATTTT.

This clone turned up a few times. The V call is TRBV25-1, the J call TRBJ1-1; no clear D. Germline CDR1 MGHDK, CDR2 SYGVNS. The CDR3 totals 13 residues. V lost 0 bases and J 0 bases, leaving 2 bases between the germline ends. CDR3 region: CASSEYMNTEAFF. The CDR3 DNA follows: TGTGCCAGCAGTGAATACATGAACACTGAAGCTTTCTTT.

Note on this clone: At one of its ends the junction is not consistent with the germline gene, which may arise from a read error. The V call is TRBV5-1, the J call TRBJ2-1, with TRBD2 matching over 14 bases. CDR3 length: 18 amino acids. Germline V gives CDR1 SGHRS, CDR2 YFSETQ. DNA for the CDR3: TGTGCCAGCAGGAGACTAGCGGGAGGGAGACCCCGGGACAATGAGCAGTTCTTC. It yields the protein CASRRLAGGRPRDNEQFF.

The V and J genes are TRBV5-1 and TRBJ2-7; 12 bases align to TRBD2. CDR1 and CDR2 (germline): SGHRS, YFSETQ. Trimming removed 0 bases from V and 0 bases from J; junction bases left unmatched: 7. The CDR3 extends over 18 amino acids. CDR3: CASSLAGLAGRHSYEQYF. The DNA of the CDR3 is TGCGCCAGCAGCTTGGCCGGACTAGCGGGGCGACACTCCTACGAGCAGTACTTC.